These 16 T cell receptor beta chains came from one sample sequenced in a study of identical twins. From the 5' RACE reads, TCRdb called clonotypes with MiXCR, one entry per CDR3 protein. The sample holds approximately 500,000 distinct CDR3 sequences, 24% seen once. These data also featured in a second study, about T cells expressing NK-cell markers.

The sample taken for sequencing was CD4+ T cells sorted from blood. Every receptor here comes from a woman aged 18-29 years in good health.

This sequence joins TRBV5-1 and TRBJ2-1; D unclear. This CDR3 contains 16 residues. Germline V CDR1 and CDR2: SGHRS, YFSETQ. The V end was cut by 0 bases, the J end by 6 bases, with 16 bases between. The CDR3 reads CASSLAIASGSNEQFF. Here the CDR3 DNA reads TGCGCCAGCAGCTTGGCGATCGCTAGTGGGTCCAATGAGCAGTTCTTC.

Only a few counts were recorded for this clonotype. The gene calls are TRBV12-3 or TRBV12-4 and TRBJ2-7; 7 bases fit TRBD1. The CDR3 covers 14 residues. V lost 4 bases to trimming and J lost 3 bases; unmatched junction nucleotides: 6. The CDR3 DNA is TGTGCCAGCAGTTCGACAGGGTCGGGCTACGAGCAGTACTTC. Translating it yields CASSSTGSGYEQYF.

This chain connects TRBV25-1 to TRBJ2-1, with 9 positions matching TRBD2. V trimming: 5 bases; J trimming: 9 bases; junction bases outside the gene matches: 20. Looked up from germline, CDR1 is MGHDK and CDR2 is SYGVNS. This CDR3 is built from 18 residues. In DNA, the CDR3 is TGTGCCAGCAGTTCCCTAGCGGGATTGAATCCCCAGAGGGGTGAGCAGTTCTTC. Protein: CASSSLAGLNPQRGEQFF.

With regard to this clonotype: Germline and junction disagree at one end, which may indicate a read error. The chain has TRBV20-1 and TRBJ2-5; no reliable D call. Germline values: CDR1 DFQATT, CDR2 SNEGSKA (reference sequence). The length of the CDR3 is 11 residues. In DNA, the CDR3 is TGCAGTGCTCTCCACCAGGAGACCCAGTACTTC. Its translation is CSALHQETQYF.

The chain has TRBV6-2 or TRBV6-3 and TRBJ2-3; D is unclear. The length of the CDR3 is 14 residues. Germline CDR1 MNHEY, CDR2 SVGEGT. V lost 2 bases, J lost 1 base, and 7 bases lay in between. The CDR3 DNA follows: TGTGCCAGCAGTTACCTTTGGGGCACAGATACGCAGTATTTT. Protein: CASSYLWGTDTQYF.

This clonotype has a count of ten or more. The genes are TRBV6-2 or TRBV6-3 and TRBJ2-3; 10 bases fit TRBD2. V was pared by 6 bases and J by 2 bases, with 5 bases of the junction left unmatched. CDR1 MNHEY and CDR2 SVGEGT come from the germline V gene. CDR3 length: 15 residues. CDR3 DNA sequence: TGTGCCAGCAGCCTCGGACTAGCGGACACAGATACGCAGTATTTT. Translating gives CASSLGLADTDTQYF.

V and J are TRBV28 and TRBJ2-1, with TRBD2 matching over 13 bases. J was trimmed by 7 bases and V by 2 bases; bases with no gene match: 2. There are 15 residues in the CDR3. Germline V gene sequence: CDR1 MDHEN, CDR2 SYDVKM. The CDR3 protein is CASSLMTSGRNEQFF. The CDR3 nucleotides are TGTGCCAGCAGTTTAATGACTAGCGGGAGGAATGAGCAGTTCTTC.

In the case of this clonotype: In this CDR3 the conserved last residue, phenylalanine or tryptophan, is missing, so a read error is likely. The DNA is omitted, as the CDR3 cannot be located on it reliably, and the CDR3 follows TCRdb's listing. V gene TRBV27 combines with J gene TRBJ2-4; the table gives TRBD1 as D, unverified against the DNA. The CDR3 is 8 amino acids in total, end residues counted. Germline V CDR1 and CDR2: MNHEY, SMNVEV (reference sequence). The CDR3: CGSNNRGV.

V gene TRBV7-6 combines with J gene TRBJ2-7; D is perhaps TRBD2 (6 bases). CDR1 is SGHVS, CDR2 FNYEAQ, per germline. V was cut by 7 bases and J by 6 bases, with 16 bases left in between. The length of the CDR3 is 13 residues. The CDR3 protein is CASTIRLVGEQYF. The DNA for the CDR3 is TGTGCCAGCACCATAAGACTAGTAGGCGAGCAGTACTTC.

V is TRBV6-2 or TRBV6-3 and J is TRBJ2-1; 10 positions agree with TRBD2. The CDR3 is 16 residues long. CDR1 and CDR2 (germline): MNHEY, SVGEGT. V trimming: 6 bases; J trimming: 9 bases; junction bases outside the gene matches: 14. The CDR3 region is CASRNKLAGSLGEQFF. As DNA, the CDR3 is TGTGCCAGCAGAAACAAACTAGCGGGATCTTTAGGTGAGCAGTTCTTC.

The chain joins TRBV21-1 to TRBJ2-7; the tabulated D call, TRBD1, remains unverified against the DNA. TRBV21-1 is reported as a pseudogene. CDR3 length: 19 amino acids. The CDR3 DNA reads as TGTGCCAGCAGCATCGACTCTTGGGAACCGGGACAGGCGTCCTACGAGCAGTACTTC. Protein sequence: CASSIDSWEPGQASYEQYF.

The chain uses TRBV20-1 and TRBJ2-1; TRBD2 agrees at 9 bases. There are 14 residues in the CDR3. The junction had 6 bases not matched to a gene; V was cut back by 6 bases and J by 3 bases. Germline V gives CDR1 DFQATT, CDR2 SNEGSKA (reference sequence). The CDR3 reads CSAQRLADYNEQFF. The DNA for the CDR3 is TGCAGTGCCCAAAGACTAGCGGACTACAATGAGCAGTTCTTC.

This clonotype was observed a few times. This chain joins TRBV20-1 and TRBJ2-2; D possibly matches TRBD1 or TRBD2 (5 bases each). V shed 5 bases and J shed 2 bases, with 12 bases lying between them. The CDR3 spans 14 residues. Germline V gene data show CDR1 as DFQATT and CDR2 as SNEGSKA (reference sequence). The CDR3 sequence: CSASGTHNTGELFF. The CDR3 coding sequence is TGCAGTGCTTCCGGGACCCACAACACCGGGGAGCTGTTTTTT.

The CDR3 DNA follows: TGTGCCAGCAGTGCCCTCGGACGTAGAGGCTACACCTTC. This translates into CASSALGRRGYTF. J is TRBJ1-2 and V is TRBV11-2; D is undetermined. CDR3 length: 13 amino acids. With 6 bases removed from V and 8 bases from J, the gap between germline ends came to 16 bases. CDR1 SGHAT and CDR2 FQNNGV come from the germline V gene.

Notes on this clonotype: This could be a read error, since a much larger clone is one nucleotide away. The rearrangement links TRBV12-3 or TRBV12-4 to TRBJ2-2; either TRBD1 or TRBD2 may supply D (5 bases each). The germline V and J ends were trimmed by 6 bases and 0 bases, with 14 bases remaining between them. This CDR3 has 16 residues. CDR3: CASSPEGSPNTGELFF. In DNA, the CDR3 is TGTGCCAGCAGCCCCGAGGGGTCCCCGAACACCGGGGAGCTGTTTTTT.

Turning to this clonotype: The junction differs from germline at one of its ends, possibly a read error. V usage is TRBV7-7 and J usage is TRBJ2-1; D possibly matches TRBD1 or TRBD2 (5 bases each). The germline CDR1 and CDR2 sequences are SSHAT and FNYEAQ (reference sequence). The CDR3 is 15 residues long. DNA for the CDR3: TGTGCTAGCAGCTTAATGCCCGGGGACCTTAATGAGCAGTTCTTC. Translation: CASSLMPGDLNEQFF.